This paragraph reports one TCR beta chain. The ends were cut back, 8 bases at V and 1 base at J, with 12 bases in the middle. Germline lookup yields CDR1 LNHDA and CDR2 SQIVND (reference sequence). CDR3 length: 13 amino acids. The sample comes from a study of CD8+ T cells in alopecia areata. Extracted from the samples, RNA was reverse transcribed into cDNA to serve as the sequencing template. Produced via immunoSEQ multiplex PCR; TCRdb's table is partial and in-frame only. The sample includes fewer than 200,000 clones, around 64% of them seen just once. The V gene is TRBV19, the J gene TRBJ2-7; the D gene is possibly TRBD1 (5 bases). The sequencing here drew on CD8+ T cells sorted from blood, taken at week 0. This clonotype was sampled from a human donor with alopecia areata. The CDR3 coding sequence is TGTGCCAGTGCGGACATTCGGTCCTACGAGCAGTACTTC. It encodes CASADIRSYEQYF.